Listed here is a single T cell receptor (beta chain). The sample has other DNA sequences that encode this CDR3 too. The V gene end was trimmed by 5 bases and the J gene end by 4 bases; junction bases not matched to a gene: 3. The CDR3 extends over 13 amino acids. The germline V gene has CDR1 SEHNR and CDR2 FQNEAQ (reference sequence). This sample was taken from a study of blood T cell repertoires in COVID-19. Study background: Whether acute or convalescent, the COVID-19 samples came from the United States, Italy and Spain.

Generated by immunoSEQ multiplex PCR, the TCRdb table keeps only in-frame clones and is missing some. Of just over 250,000 clones listed, 86% were seen once; the top ten hold approximately 9.4%. The sample comprised peripheral blood. The source is a man aged 40-55 years who had recovered from COVID-19. V is TRBV7-9 and J is TRBJ1-2; 8 nucleotides line up with TRBD1. The CDR3 nucleotides read TGTGCCAGCAGCCCCGGGACAGGCTATGGCTACACCTTC. It is translated as CASSPGTGYGYTF.